This TCR beta chain originates from a study of cytomegalovirus exposure and HLA in healthy donors. In the study overall: The roughly 660 first-cohort repertoires shared a platform with the 110 or so validation repertoires, as reported in a later analysis.

General study points: Researchers catalogued over 150 TCR beta chains as cytomegalovirus-associated.

As for this clone: Its antigen is as yet unknown.

Here immunoSEQ multiplex PCR was the method, and the copy in TCRdb shows in-frame clones only, minus some. Here the sample spans some 98,000 clones, roughly 90% being singletons. The clonotype comes from a man aged 18 to 30 in good health and CMV-seropositive. Sequenced: PBMCs.

The CDR3 sequence: CASSPVSGGYGSYEQYF. The CDR3 nucleotides are TGTGCCAGCTCACCAGTGAGCGGGGGGTATGGGTCCTACGAGCAGTACTTC. This chain links TRBV18 with TRBJ2-7, with TRBD2 matching 9 bases. Germline trimming cut 2 bases from V and 1 base from J; bases unmatched to any gene: 9. The CDR3 has 17 residues. CDR1 is KGHSH, CDR2 LQKENI, per germline.